A selection of T cell receptor beta chains follows, all from one sample in a study of beta chain features in type 1 diabetes. The table came from immunoSEQ multiplex PCR; TCRdb's copy has only in-frame clones and leaves some out. The repertoire holds hundreds of thousands of clones, with over 11% as singletons. Sequenced input: naive CD4+ T cells from blood. The receptor source for this set is a man between 18 and 29 years old with type 1 diabetes. Both conserved end residues are part of each CDR3. A D gene is named only where the DNA matches it firmly. For some rows the clone size is stated as once, few or many, or as a class when expanded; others skip it.

v_call	d_call	j_call	clone_size	cdr3_aa	cdr3_nt
TRBV30	TRBD1	TRBJ2-1	few	CAWSPGQGSYNEQFF	TGTGCCTGGAGTCCGGGACAGGGCTCCTACAATGAGCAGTTCTTC
TRBV7-9	TRBD2	TRBJ2-1	.	CASSSGTSGRNEQFF	TGTGCCAGCAGCTCCGGGACTAGCGGGAGAAATGAGCAGTTCTTC
TRBV29-1	TRBD1	TRBJ1-1	.	CSDAYRGESTEAFF	TGCAGCGACGCGTACAGGGGGGAAAGCACTGAAGCTTTCTTT
TRBV6-1	.	TRBJ2-2	.	CASSEGQIAGELFF	TGTGCCAGCAGTGAAGGACAGATCGCCGGGGAGCTGTTTTTT
TRBV7-9	.	TRBJ1-1	.	CASSLSRTQNTEAFF	TGTGCCAGCAGCTTGAGCCGAACACAGAACACTGAAGCTTTCTTT
TRBV19	TRBD1	TRBJ2-7	.	CASSPGQGAVEQYF	TGTGCCAGTAGCCCGGGACAGGGGGCGGTCGAGCAGTACTTC
TRBV5-1	.	TRBJ2-3	few	CASSLSSSTDTQYF	TGCGCCAGCAGCTTGTCCAGCAGCACAGATACGCAGTATTTT
TRBV9	.	TRBJ1-6	few	CASSERQSRNSPLHF	TGTGCCAGCAGCGAGCGACAGTCTCGGAATTCACCCCTCCACTTT
TRBV29-1	.	TRBJ1-2	.	CSVDEAVYGYTF	TGCAGCGTTGACGAAGCGGTCTATGGCTACACCTTC
TRBV7-2	.	TRBJ2-7	.	CASSLSGASAVYEQYF	TGTGCCAGCAGCTTATCCGGGGCTAGCGCGGTCTACGAGCAGTACTTC
TRBV25-1	.	TRBJ1-6	.	CASSVDGDSPLHF	TGTGCCAGCAGTGTGGACGGAGATTCACCCCTCCACTTT
TRBV7-2	TRBD1	TRBJ1-6	.	CASSLEEQGLNSPLHF	TGTGCCAGCAGCTTAGAAGAACAGGGGCTAAATTCACCCCTCCACTTT
TRBV30	.	TRBJ2-5	.	CAWSMGRETQYF	TGTGCCTGGAGTATGGGCCGCGAGACCCAGTACTTC
TRBV28	.	TRBJ2-5	.	CASKGFQETQYF	TGTGCCAGCAAGGGCTTCCAAGAGACCCAGTACTTC
TRBV7-9	.	TRBJ2-7	few	CASSLASGAGRFYEQYF	TGTGCCAGCAGCTTAGCTTCAGGGGCAGGGCGGTTCTACGAGCAGTACTTC
TRBV4-2	.	TRBJ2-2	few	CASSPRGITGELFF	TGTGCCAGCAGCCCGAGGGGGATCACCGGGGAGCTGTTTTTT
TRBV5-1	.	TRBJ2-7	.	CASSLGVSSHRSYEQYF	TGCGCCAGCAGCTTGGGGGTTAGTTCTCACCGCTCCTACGAGCAGTACTTC
TRBV27	TRBD2	TRBJ2-3	.	CASSHSGGATLTDTQYF	TGTGCCAGCAGCCATAGCGGGGGGGCAACCCTCACAGATACGCAGTATTTT
TRBV6-1	TRBD1	TRBJ2-5	few	CASSEAAGGETQYF	TGTGCCAGCAGTGAAGCGGCAGGGGGAGAGACCCAGTACTTC
TRBV29-1	.	TRBJ1-1	.	CSVVGTTEAFF	TGCAGCGTTGTGGGGACCACTGAAGCTTTCTTT
TRBV7-9	TRBD1	TRBJ2-2	.	CASSPHRGRRTGELFF	TGTGCCAGCAGCCCGCACAGGGGGCGTAGGACCGGGGAGCTGTTTTTT
TRBV14	TRBD2	TRBJ2-2	few	CASSQMGPGLASTGELFF	TGTGCCAGCAGCCAGATGGGTCCGGGACTAGCGAGCACCGGGGAGCTGTTTTTT
TRBV27	.	TRBJ2-1	.	CASSFWGQYNEQFF	TGTGCCAGCAGTTTTTGGGGGCAGTACAATGAGCAGTTCTTC
TRBV6-1	.	TRBJ2-4	few	CASGEWAKNIQYF	TGTGCCAGCGGGGAATGGGCCAAAAACATTCAGTACTTC
TRBV11-2	.	TRBJ2-3	few	CASSSAPDTQYF	TGTGCCAGCAGCTCAGCACCAGATACGCAGTATTTT
TRBV7-9	.	TRBJ2-7	few	CASSTNAWASYEQYF	TGTGCCAGCAGCACTAATGCATGGGCCTCCTACGAGCAGTACTTC
TRBV10-3	TRBD1	TRBJ2-6	few	CAIGTGGTSGANVLTF	TGTGCCATCGGGACAGGGGGCACGTCTGGGGCCAACGTCCTGACTTTC
TRBV2	.	TRBJ1-1	.	CASSVENTEAFF	TGTGCCAGCAGTGTCGAGAACACTGAAGCTTTCTTT
TRBV4-1	.	TRBJ1-1	few	CASSQETAGWGRTEAFF	TGCGCCAGCAGCCAAGAAACGGCTGGGTGGGGAAGAACTGAAGCTTTCTTT
TRBV29-1	.	TRBJ2-7	few	CSVTRAYEQYF	TGCAGCGTTACCAGGGCCTACGAGCAGTACTTC
TRBV5-1	.	TRBJ1-1	few	CASSLGSSNTEAFF	TGCGCCAGCAGCTTAGGCTCCTCAAACACTGAAGCTTTCTTT
TRBV10-3	TRBD2	TRBJ2-3	few	CAIRVAGEDTQYF	TGTGCCATCAGGGTAGCGGGAGAAGATACGCAGTATTTT
TRBV6-1	TRBD1	TRBJ2-7	.	CASSEVWDRGYEQYF	TGTGCCAGCAGTGAAGTCTGGGACAGGGGTTACGAGCAGTACTTC
TRBV6-5	.	TRBJ1-2	.	CASSYREGTPYGYTF	TGTGCCAGCAGTTACAGGGAAGGTACACCCTATGGCTACACCTTC
TRBV7-9	.	TRBJ1-2	few	CASSSAGYTF	TGTGCCAGCAGTTCCGCTGGCTACACCTTC